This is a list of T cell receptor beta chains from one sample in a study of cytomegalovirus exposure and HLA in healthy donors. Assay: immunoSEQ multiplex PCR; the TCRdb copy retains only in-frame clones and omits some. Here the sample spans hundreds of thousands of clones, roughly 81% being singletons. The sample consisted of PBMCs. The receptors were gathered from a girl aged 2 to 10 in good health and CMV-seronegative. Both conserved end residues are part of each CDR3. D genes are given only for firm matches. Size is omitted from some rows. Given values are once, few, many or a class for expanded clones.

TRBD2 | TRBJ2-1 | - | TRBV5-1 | TGCGCCAGCAGCTTGAGGCTAGCGGGAGTCCCCAATGAGCAGTTCTTC | CASSLRLAGVPNEQFF
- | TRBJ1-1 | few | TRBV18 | TGTGCCAGCTCACCTTACAGGGAGAACACTGAAGCTTTCTTT | CASSPYRENTEAFF
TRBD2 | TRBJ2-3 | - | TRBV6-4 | TGTGCCAGCAGTGACGGCGGGGGGGCAGATACGCAGTATTTT | CASSDGGGADTQYF
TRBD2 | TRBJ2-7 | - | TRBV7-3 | TGTGCCAGCAGCCCTGGGGGTAGCGGGAACTACGAGCAGTACTTC | CASSPGGSGNYEQYF
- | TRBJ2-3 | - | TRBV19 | TGTGCCAGTAGTATAGATCGGGTATGGGATACGCAGTATTTT | CASSIDRVWDTQYF
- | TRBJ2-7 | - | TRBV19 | TGTGCCAGTAGTATTTCCCATCCTACAGGGACCCACCTCTACGAGCAGTACTTC | CASSISHPTGTHLYEQYF
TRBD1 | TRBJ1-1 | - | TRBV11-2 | TGTGCCAGCAGCTTCCGGACAGGGGGGGGTACTGAAGCTTTCTTT | CASSFRTGGGTEAFF
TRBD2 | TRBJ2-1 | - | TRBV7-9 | TGTGCCAGCAGCTCCCAAGGACTAGCGGGAGGCAATGAGCAGTTCTTC | CASSSQGLAGGNEQFF
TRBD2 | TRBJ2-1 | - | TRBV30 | TGTGCCTGGAGTGTGGGACTAGCGGGATATGATGAGCAGTTCTTC | CAWSVGLAGYDEQFF
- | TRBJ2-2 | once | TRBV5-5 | TGTGCCAGCAGCTTGGGACAGGTTAACACCGGGGAGCTGTTTTTT | CASSLGQVNTGELFF
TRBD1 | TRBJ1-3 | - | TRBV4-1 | TGCGCCAGCAGCCAGAGACAGGGTCGAAACACCATATATTTT | CASSQRQGRNTIYF
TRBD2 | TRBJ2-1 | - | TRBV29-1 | TGCAGCGGGGGGGGAAGGGCCGGTTACAATGAGCAGTTCTTC | CSGGGRAGYNEQFF
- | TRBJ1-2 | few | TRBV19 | TGTGCCAGTAGTATAGGTTCCCTCTATGGCTACACCTTC | CASSIGSLYGYTF
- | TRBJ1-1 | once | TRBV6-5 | TGTGCCAGCAGTTACGCCAGGGGAAACACTGAAGCTTTCTTT | CASSYARGNTEAFF
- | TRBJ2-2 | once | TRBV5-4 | TGTGCCAGCAGCCCAGCAGCAGGATCCGGGGAGCTGTTTTTT | CASSPAAGSGELFF
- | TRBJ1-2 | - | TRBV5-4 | TGTGCCAGCAGCTTGGAAGAGGGAAACTTAGGGTTC | CASSLEEGNLGF